Each of the 3 T cell receptor beta chains below was sequenced from the same sample in a study of OX40 agonist ivuxolimab in advanced cancers. Produced via immunoSEQ multiplex PCR; TCRdb's table is partial and in-frame only. Among about 71,000 clones listed, roughly 81% were seen once. The sequencing here drew on CD4+ or CD8+ T cells sorted from blood, taken in a trial of the OX40 agonist ivuxolimab. Receptor source: an adult with an advanced solid tumor such as melanoma, head and neck, liver or kidney cancer.

The J gene is TRBJ2-2, the V gene TRBV10-3; 7 positions match TRBD2. V dropped 11 bases and J dropped 6; count of bases not matched to a gene: 9. In germline, CDR1 is ENHRY, CDR2 SYGVKD. The CDR3 runs 13 residues. The CDR3 region is CAGRGGSSGELFF. As DNA, the CDR3 is TGTGCCGGGAGGGGTGGCTCCTCCGGGGAGCTGTTTTTT.

The rearrangement uses TRBV5-1 and TRBJ1-2, with 9 bases matching TRBD1. From germline, CDR1 is SGHRS and CDR2 YFSETQ. V shed 0 bases, J shed 8 bases, and the junction held 5 bases outside the gene matches. CDR3 size: 14 residues. The CDR3 spells CASSLATGGAGYTF. The CDR3 DNA follows: TGCGCCAGCAGCTTGGCAACAGGGGGCGCCGGCTACACCTTC.

The chain carries TRBV6-6 and TRBJ2-7; perhaps TRBD1 as D (5 bases). Germline V gene data show CDR1 as MNHNY and CDR2 as SVGAGI (reference sequence). The V end was cut by 6 bases, the J end by 0 bases, with 9 bases between. This CDR3 is 13 amino acids long. CDR3 in DNA: TGTGCCAGCAGCCAGGGTCTCTCCTACGAGCAGTACTTC. Translated, it gives CASSQGLSYEQYF.